The clone carrying this T cell receptor beta chain appeared a few times. Antigen: not known. V shed 4 bases and J 5 bases; nucleotides not matched to a gene: 11. CDR3 length: 15 residues. Germline V gives CDR1 SGHVS, CDR2 FNYEAQ. A multiplex PCR was run with 60 Vbeta primers and 13 Jbeta primers. TCRdb's copy holds only in-frame clones and misses some; the assay was immunoSEQ multiplex PCR. Here the sample spans some 160,000 clones, more than 70% being singletons. The data were obtained in a study of cytomegalovirus exposure and HLA in healthy donors. Looking at the study overall: Membership in the Caucasian-associated ancestry cluster was found for about four fifths of roughly 400 genotyped donors.

Study results and limitations: Later analysis showed most CMV-associated TCR beta chains appearing HLA-restricted.

Nominally healthy donors were sampled, though unrecorded immune exposures were likely. This clonotype was obtained from a woman between 40 and 50 years old in good health and CMV-seronegative. The rearrangement uses TRBV7-6 and TRBJ2-7; 7 nucleotides agree with TRBD1. Specimen: PBMCs. CDR3 in DNA: TGTGCCAGCAGCTCAGGATTCGGACAGGAGGACGAGCAGTACTTC. Amino acid sequence: CASSSGFGQEDEQYF. Full variable domain (rest looked up from reference TRBV7-6 and TRBJ2-7): GAGVSQSPRYKVTKRGQDVALRCDPISGHVSLYWYRQALGQGPEFLTYFNYEAQQDKSGLPNDRFSAERPEGSISTLTIQRTEQRDSAMYRCASSSGFGQEDEQYFGPGTRLTVT.